This is a list of T cell receptor beta chains from one sample in a study of CD8+ T cells in alopecia areata. Produced via immunoSEQ multiplex PCR; TCRdb's table is partial and in-frame only. The table shows some 98,000 clones, with around 60% occurring only once. Sequenced here: CD8+ T cells sorted from blood, sampled at week 4, from a patient treated with tofacitinib. All receptors derive from a human donor with alopecia areata. Each CDR3 is given with its conserved first and last residue. The order of the fields is J gene, V gene, D gene, clone size, CDR3 DNA, CDR3 protein. A D gene is named only where the DNA matches it firmly. Size values are once, few and many counts, or a class for expanded clones, and some rows have none.

J gene: TRBJ2-1
V gene: TRBV7-9
D gene: .
clone size: .
CDR3 DNA: TGTGCCAGCAGCTCCACTTGGATGGCGGTCTCCTACAATGAGCAGTTCTTC
CDR3 protein: CASSSTWMAVSYNEQFF

J gene: TRBJ2-5
V gene: TRBV2
D gene: TRBD1
clone size: .
CDR3 DNA: TGTGCCAGCAGGGAAGACGTGTCAGGGGGCGCTTTGGAGACCCAGTACTTC
CDR3 protein: CASREDVSGGALETQYF

J gene: TRBJ2-7
V gene: TRBV4-1
D gene: TRBD2
clone size: .
CDR3 DNA: TGCGCCAGCAGCCAAGGGACTAGCGGGTTCCCTAAACCACGCGAGCAGTACTTC
CDR3 protein: CASSQGTSGFPKPREQYF

J gene: TRBJ2-7
V gene: TRBV13
D gene: .
clone size: .
CDR3 DNA: TGTGCCAGCAGTGAATTTTCGGCTCCCGGGACAACGTACGAGCAGTACTTC
CDR3 protein: CASSEFSAPGTTYEQYF

J gene: TRBJ1-5
V gene: TRBV13
D gene: .
clone size: .
CDR3 DNA: TGTGCCAGCAGCTCCACCCTCCAGCCATGGCAGCCCCAGCATTTT
CDR3 protein: CASSSTLQPWQPQHF

J gene: TRBJ2-1
V gene: TRBV28
D gene: .
clone size: many
CDR3 DNA: TGTGCCAGCCAGGACACCATTTACAATGAGCAGTTCTTC
CDR3 protein: CASQDTIYNEQFF

J gene: TRBJ2-7
V gene: TRBV30
D gene: TRBD1
clone size: few
CDR3 DNA: TGTGCCTGGAGTGTGGGACAGGGGTACGAGCAGTACTTC
CDR3 protein: CAWSVGQGYEQYF

J gene: TRBJ2-5
V gene: TRBV25-1
D gene: .
clone size: .
CDR3 DNA: TGTGCCAGCAGTGAGCTTGGGCTGCAAGAGACCCAGTACTTC
CDR3 protein: CASSELGLQETQYF

J gene: TRBJ2-1
V gene: TRBV7-3
D gene: .
clone size: few
CDR3 DNA: TGTGCCAGCAGCTTAGGGGCGGGGGAGCAGTTCTTC
CDR3 protein: CASSLGAGEQFF

J gene: TRBJ2-3
V gene: TRBV4-3
D gene: TRBD2
clone size: few
CDR3 DNA: TGCGCCAGCAGCCAAGATACTAGCGGGCACACAGATACGCAGTATTTT
CDR3 protein: CASSQDTSGHTDTQYF

J gene: TRBJ2-5
V gene: TRBV27
D gene: TRBD2
clone size: .
CDR3 DNA: TGTGCCAGCAGACCGGGACTAGGGGATCAAGAGACCCAGTACTTC
CDR3 protein: CASRPGLGDQETQYF

J gene: TRBJ2-1
V gene: TRBV5-6
D gene: .
clone size: .
CDR3 DNA: TGTGCCAGCAGCTTGTGGGGCGGCAATGAGCAGTTCTTC
CDR3 protein: CASSLWGGNEQFF

J gene: TRBJ1-1
V gene: TRBV21-1
D gene: .
clone size: .
CDR3 DNA: TGTGCCAGCAGCAAAGTTGGGACGGACCCTGAAGCTTTCTTT
CDR3 protein: CASSKVGTDPEAFF

J gene: TRBJ2-7
V gene: TRBV28
D gene: .
clone size: .
CDR3 DNA: TGTGCCAGCAGTCCCAGAAAGCGCTCCTCCTACGAGCAGTACTTC
CDR3 protein: CASSPRKRSSYEQYF

J gene: TRBJ1-2
V gene: TRBV5-6
D gene: .
clone size: .
CDR3 DNA: TGTGCCAGCAGCATGCTGGGGCAGGGGCGGAACACCTTC
CDR3 protein: CASSMLGQGRNTF

J gene: TRBJ2-2
V gene: TRBV12-5
D gene: .
clone size: .
CDR3 DNA: TGTGCTAGTGGTTTCTTTCCCGGAGAGGGGTGGACCGGGGAGCTGTTTTTT
CDR3 protein: CASGFFPGEGWTGELFF

J gene: TRBJ2-3
V gene: TRBV6-6
D gene: TRBD2
clone size: .
CDR3 DNA: TGTGCCAGCAGCCCTAATAGCGGGAGGACAGATACGCAGTATTTT
CDR3 protein: CASSPNSGRTDTQYF

J gene: TRBJ1-5
V gene: TRBV27
D gene: .
clone size: few
CDR3 DNA: TGTGCCAGCAGTTCAGGGACTTCCCTGTATCCCCAGCATTTT
CDR3 protein: CASSSGTSLYPQHF

J gene: TRBJ2-3
V gene: TRBV29-1
D gene: TRBD2
clone size: .
CDR3 DNA: TGCAGCGTCGCCCTAGCGGCGGCCACAGATACGCAGTATTTT
CDR3 protein: CSVALAAATDTQYF

J gene: TRBJ2-5
V gene: TRBV7-6
D gene: .
clone size: .
CDR3 DNA: TGTGCCAGCAGCTACGAAAGCGAGACCCAGTACTTC
CDR3 protein: CASSYESETQYF

J gene: TRBJ2-5
V gene: TRBV5-1
D gene: .
clone size: .
CDR3 DNA: TGCGCCAGCAGCTTGATGACCTTGGGAGAGACCCAGTACTTC
CDR3 protein: CASSLMTLGETQYF

J gene: TRBJ2-7
V gene: TRBV7-9
D gene: .
clone size: .
CDR3 DNA: TGTGCCAGCAGCTCATTTTCCTGGGACGGAATTTACGAGCAGTACTTC
CDR3 protein: CASSSFSWDGIYEQYF

J gene: TRBJ1-1
V gene: TRBV30
D gene: .
clone size: .
CDR3 DNA: TGTGCCTGGAGTGGGGATAACACTGAAGCTTTCTTT
CDR3 protein: CAWSGDNTEAFF

J gene: TRBJ2-5
V gene: TRBV7-9
D gene: .
clone size: few
CDR3 DNA: TGTGCCAGCGGAAGTGGCGGGTCAGGGGAGACCCAGTACTTC
CDR3 protein: CASGSGGSGETQYF

J gene: TRBJ1-5
V gene: TRBV2
D gene: TRBD1
clone size: medium-sized
CDR3 DNA: TGTGCCAGCAGTGAAGCGCCCGGGACAGTTGACAATCAGCCCCAGCATTTT
CDR3 protein: CASSEAPGTVDNQPQHF

J gene: TRBJ1-4
V gene: TRBV15
D gene: .
clone size: .
CDR3 DNA: TGTGCCACCAGCAGAGATCGGAGTCTCGTTCGCGAAAAACTGTTTTTT
CDR3 protein: CATSRDRSLVREKLFF

J gene: TRBJ2-2
V gene: TRBV27
D gene: .
clone size: .
CDR3 DNA: TGTGCCAGCAGTTTAGATAGGATAAGGGTTCCGAACACCGGGGAGCTGTTTTTT
CDR3 protein: CASSLDRIRVPNTGELFF

J gene: TRBJ2-3
V gene: TRBV5-1
D gene: TRBD1
clone size: few
CDR3 DNA: TGCGCCAGCAGCTCGGACACAGGGGGCACAGATACGCAGTATTTT
CDR3 protein: CASSSDTGGTDTQYF

J gene: TRBJ2-3
V gene: TRBV29-1
D gene: .
clone size: .
CDR3 DNA: TGCAGCGTTGCGAGGACAGAAAGCACAGATACGCAGTATTTT
CDR3 protein: CSVARTESTDTQYF

J gene: TRBJ1-2
V gene: TRBV25-1
D gene: .
clone size: .
CDR3 DNA: TGTGCCAGCAGTGAACTGGGGGGCGGCTATGGCTACACCTTC
CDR3 protein: CASSELGGGYGYTF

J gene: TRBJ2-5
V gene: TRBV27
D gene: .
clone size: once
CDR3 DNA: TGTGCCAGCAGTTTACGGGCCACCGAGACCCAGTACTTC
CDR3 protein: CASSLRATETQYF

J gene: TRBJ2-7
V gene: TRBV5-5
D gene: TRBD1
clone size: .
CDR3 DNA: TGTGCCAGCAGCCCGGGACAGGGCCCCTACGAGCAGTACTTC
CDR3 protein: CASSPGQGPYEQYF

J gene: TRBJ2-7
V gene: TRBV5-1
D gene: TRBD2
clone size: .
CDR3 DNA: TGCGCCAGCAGCTGGACTAGCCAAATCTACGAGCAGTACTTC
CDR3 protein: CASSWTSQIYEQYF

J gene: TRBJ2-5
V gene: TRBV4-3
D gene: TRBD2
clone size: .
CDR3 DNA: TGCGCCAGCAGCCAAGATTCGTCGGCGGGGGGGGATGAGACCCAGTACTTC
CDR3 protein: CASSQDSSAGGDETQYF

J gene: TRBJ2-1
V gene: TRBV27
D gene: .
clone size: .
CDR3 DNA: TGTGCCAGCAGCTACTCTCCGAGCTCCTACAATGAGCAGTTCTTC
CDR3 protein: CASSYSPSSYNEQFF

J gene: TRBJ2-1
V gene: TRBV4-3
D gene: .
clone size: .
CDR3 DNA: TGCGCCAGCAGCCAGACCGGTGGGTCCGAGCAGTTCTTC
CDR3 protein: CASSQTGGSEQFF

J gene: TRBJ2-1
V gene: TRBV7-8
D gene: .
clone size: .
CDR3 DNA: TGTGCCGGTCGTCCTTTCGGGACACCTGACAATGAGCAGTTCTTC
CDR3 protein: CAGRPFGTPDNEQFF

J gene: TRBJ2-7
V gene: TRBV29-1
D gene: TRBD1
clone size: .
CDR3 DNA: TGCAGCGTGACCGGGACAGGGAGCTACGAGCAGTACTTC
CDR3 protein: CSVTGTGSYEQYF

J gene: TRBJ2-5
V gene: TRBV29-1
D gene: TRBD1
clone size: few
CDR3 DNA: TGCAGCGTTGAAGGGACAGGGGGCGATTGGGAAGAGACCCAGTACTTC
CDR3 protein: CSVEGTGGDWEETQYF